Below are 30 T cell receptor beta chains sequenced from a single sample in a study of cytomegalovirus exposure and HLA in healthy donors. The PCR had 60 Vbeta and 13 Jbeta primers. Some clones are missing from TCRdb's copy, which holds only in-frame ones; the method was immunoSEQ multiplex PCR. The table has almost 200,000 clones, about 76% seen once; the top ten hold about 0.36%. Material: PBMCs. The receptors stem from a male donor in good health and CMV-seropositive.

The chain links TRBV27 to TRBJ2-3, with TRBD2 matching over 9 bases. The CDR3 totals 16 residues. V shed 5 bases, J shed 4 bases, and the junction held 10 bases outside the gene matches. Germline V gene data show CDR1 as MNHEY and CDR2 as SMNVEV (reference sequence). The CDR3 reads CASSPRGGGAADTQYF. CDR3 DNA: TGTGCCAGCAGTCCGAGGGGCGGGGGGGCCGCAGATACGCAGTATTTT.

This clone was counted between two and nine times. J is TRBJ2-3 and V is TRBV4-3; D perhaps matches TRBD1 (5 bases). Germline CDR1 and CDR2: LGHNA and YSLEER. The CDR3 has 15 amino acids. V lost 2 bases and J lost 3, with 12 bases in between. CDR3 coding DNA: TGCGCCAGCAGCCAACTAGGGGTGGGTACAGATACGCAGTATTTT. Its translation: CASSQLGVGTDTQYF.

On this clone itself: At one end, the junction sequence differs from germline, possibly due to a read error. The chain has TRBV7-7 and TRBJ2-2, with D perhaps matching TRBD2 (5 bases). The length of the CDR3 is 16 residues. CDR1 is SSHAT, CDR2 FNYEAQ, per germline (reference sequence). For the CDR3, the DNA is TGTGCTAGCACCAACTCAATGGCGGGGAACACCGGGGAGCTGTTTTTT. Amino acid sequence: CASTNSMAGNTGELFF.

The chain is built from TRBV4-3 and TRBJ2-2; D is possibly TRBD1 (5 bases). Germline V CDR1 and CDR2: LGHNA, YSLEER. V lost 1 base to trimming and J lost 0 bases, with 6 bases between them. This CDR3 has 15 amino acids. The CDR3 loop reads CASSQGTPNTGELFF. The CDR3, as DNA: TGCGCCAGCAGCCAAGGGACACCGAACACCGGGGAGCTGTTTTTT.

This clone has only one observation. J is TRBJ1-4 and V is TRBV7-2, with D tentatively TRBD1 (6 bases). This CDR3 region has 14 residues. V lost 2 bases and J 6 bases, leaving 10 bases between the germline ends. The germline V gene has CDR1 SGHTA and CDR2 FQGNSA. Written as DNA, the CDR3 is TGTGCCAGCAGCTTACAGGGGACCGATGAAAAACTGTTTTTT. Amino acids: CASSLQGTDEKLFF.

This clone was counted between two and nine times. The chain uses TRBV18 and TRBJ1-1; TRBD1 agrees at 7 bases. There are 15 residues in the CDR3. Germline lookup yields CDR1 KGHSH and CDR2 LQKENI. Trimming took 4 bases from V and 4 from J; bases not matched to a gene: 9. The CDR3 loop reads CASSHPDRDLTEAFF. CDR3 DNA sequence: TGTGCCAGCTCACACCCTGACAGGGACCTCACTGAAGCTTTCTTT.

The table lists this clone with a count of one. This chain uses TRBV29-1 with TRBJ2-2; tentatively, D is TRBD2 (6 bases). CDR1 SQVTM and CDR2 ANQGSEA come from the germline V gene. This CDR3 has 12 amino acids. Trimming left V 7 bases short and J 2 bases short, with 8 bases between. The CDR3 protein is CSGGLNTGELFF. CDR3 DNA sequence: TGCAGCGGGGGACTTAACACCGGGGAGCTGTTTTTT.

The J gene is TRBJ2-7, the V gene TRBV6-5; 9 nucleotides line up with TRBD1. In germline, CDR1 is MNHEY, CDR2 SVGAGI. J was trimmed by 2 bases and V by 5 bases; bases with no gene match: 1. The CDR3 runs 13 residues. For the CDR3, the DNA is TGTGCCAGCAGTCGGGACAGGGCCTACGAGCAGTACTTC. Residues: CASSRDRAYEQYF.

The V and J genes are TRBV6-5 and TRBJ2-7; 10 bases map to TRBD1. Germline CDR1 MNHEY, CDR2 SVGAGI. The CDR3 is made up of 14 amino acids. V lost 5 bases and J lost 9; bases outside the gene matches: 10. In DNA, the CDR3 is TGTGCCAGCAGTAAACCGGGACAGGGGATGGGGCAGTACTTC. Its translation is CASSKPGQGMGQYF.

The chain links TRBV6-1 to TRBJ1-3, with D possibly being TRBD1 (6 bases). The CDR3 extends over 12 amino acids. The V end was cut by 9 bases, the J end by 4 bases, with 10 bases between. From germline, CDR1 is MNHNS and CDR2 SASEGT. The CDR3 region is CASTGYGNTIYF. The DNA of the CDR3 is TGTGCCAGTACAGGGTACGGAAACACCATATATTTT.

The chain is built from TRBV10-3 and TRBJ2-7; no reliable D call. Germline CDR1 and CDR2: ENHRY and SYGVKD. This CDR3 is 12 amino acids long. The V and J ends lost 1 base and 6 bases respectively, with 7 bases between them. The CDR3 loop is CAISEYNTEQYF. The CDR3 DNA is TGTGCCATCAGTGAGTATAACACCGAGCAGTACTTC.

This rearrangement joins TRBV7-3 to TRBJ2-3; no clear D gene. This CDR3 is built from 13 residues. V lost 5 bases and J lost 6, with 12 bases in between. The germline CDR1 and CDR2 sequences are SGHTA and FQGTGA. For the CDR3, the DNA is TGTGCCAGCAGCCCCGACCCCGGGGATACGCAGTATTTT. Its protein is CASSPDPGDTQYF.

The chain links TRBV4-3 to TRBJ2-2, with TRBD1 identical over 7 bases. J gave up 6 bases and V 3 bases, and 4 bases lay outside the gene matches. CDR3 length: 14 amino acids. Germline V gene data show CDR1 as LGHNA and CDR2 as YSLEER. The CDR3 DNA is TGCGCCAGCAGCCACGGCAGGGGGTCCGGGGAGCTGTTTTTT. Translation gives CASSHGRGSGELFF.

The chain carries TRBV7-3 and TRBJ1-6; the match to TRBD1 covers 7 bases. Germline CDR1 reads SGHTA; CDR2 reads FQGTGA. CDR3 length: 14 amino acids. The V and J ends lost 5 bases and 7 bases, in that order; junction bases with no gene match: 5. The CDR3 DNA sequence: TGTGCCAGCAGCGACGGGACAGCGAATTCACCCCTCCACTTT. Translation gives CASSDGTANSPLHF. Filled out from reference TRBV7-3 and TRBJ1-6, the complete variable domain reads GAGVSQTPSNKVTEKGKYVELRCDPISGHTALYWYRQSLGQGPEFLIYFQGTGAADDSGLPNDRFFAVRPEGSVSTLKIQRTERGDSAVYLCASSDGTANSPLHFGNGTRLTVT.

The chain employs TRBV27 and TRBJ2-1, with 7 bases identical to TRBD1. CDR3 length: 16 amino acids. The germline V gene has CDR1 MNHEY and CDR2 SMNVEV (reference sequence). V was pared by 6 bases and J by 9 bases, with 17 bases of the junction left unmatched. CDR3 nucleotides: TGTGCCAGCAGCTCCCTTGGACAGGCCCCCAGGGTTGAGCAGTTCTTC. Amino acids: CASSSLGQAPRVEQFF.

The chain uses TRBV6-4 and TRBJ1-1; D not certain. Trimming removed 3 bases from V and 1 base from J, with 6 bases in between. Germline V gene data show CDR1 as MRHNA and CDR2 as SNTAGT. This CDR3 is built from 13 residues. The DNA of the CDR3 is TGTGCCAGCAGTGAAACATGGAACACTGAAGCTTTCTTT. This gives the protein CASSETWNTEAFF.

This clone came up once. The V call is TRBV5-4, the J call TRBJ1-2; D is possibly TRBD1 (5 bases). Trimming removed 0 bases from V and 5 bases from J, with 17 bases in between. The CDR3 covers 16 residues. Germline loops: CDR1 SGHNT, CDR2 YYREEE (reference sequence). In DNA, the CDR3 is TGTGCCAGCAGCTTGGCCGGCAGGGCGGCCGCTTATGGCTACACCTTC. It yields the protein CASSLAGRAAAYGYTF.

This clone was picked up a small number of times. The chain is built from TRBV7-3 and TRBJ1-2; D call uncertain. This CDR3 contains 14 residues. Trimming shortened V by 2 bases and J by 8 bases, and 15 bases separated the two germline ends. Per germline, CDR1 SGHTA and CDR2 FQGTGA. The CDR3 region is CASSLGPTTGGYTF. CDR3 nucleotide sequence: TGTGCCAGCAGCTTAGGCCCTACCACGGGAGGCTACACCTTC.

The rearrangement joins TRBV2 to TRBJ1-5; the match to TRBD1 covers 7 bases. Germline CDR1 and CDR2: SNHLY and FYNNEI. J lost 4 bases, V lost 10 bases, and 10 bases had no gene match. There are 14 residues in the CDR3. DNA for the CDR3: TGTGCCATAACAAGGGGGCAGGAGAATCAGCCCCAGCATTTT. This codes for CAITRGQENQPQHF.

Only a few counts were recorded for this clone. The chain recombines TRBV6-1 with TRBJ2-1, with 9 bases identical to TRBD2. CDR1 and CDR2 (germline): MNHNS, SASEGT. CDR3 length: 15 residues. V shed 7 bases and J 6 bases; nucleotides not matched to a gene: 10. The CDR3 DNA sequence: TGTGCCAGCAACGGACCGGGACTAGCTTCCAATGAGCAGTTCTTC. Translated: CASNGPGLASNEQFF.

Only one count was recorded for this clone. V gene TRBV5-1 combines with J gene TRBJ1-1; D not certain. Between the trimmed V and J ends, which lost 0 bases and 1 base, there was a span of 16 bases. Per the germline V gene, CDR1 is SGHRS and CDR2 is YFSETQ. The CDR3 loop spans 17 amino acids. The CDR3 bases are TGCGCCAGCAGCTTGGCTCGATTTATCGGGGAGAACACTGAAGCTTTCTTT. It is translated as CASSLARFIGENTEAFF.

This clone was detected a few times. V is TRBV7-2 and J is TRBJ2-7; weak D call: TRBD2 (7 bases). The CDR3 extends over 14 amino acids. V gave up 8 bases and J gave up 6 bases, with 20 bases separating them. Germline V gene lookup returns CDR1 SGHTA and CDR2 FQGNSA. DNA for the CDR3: TGTGCCAGCCAGGGGACCGGCGGGAGATCCGAGCAGTACTTC. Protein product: CASQGTGGRSEQYF.

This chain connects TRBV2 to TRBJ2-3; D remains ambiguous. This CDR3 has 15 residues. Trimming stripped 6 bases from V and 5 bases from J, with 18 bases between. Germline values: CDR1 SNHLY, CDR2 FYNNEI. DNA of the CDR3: TGTGCCAGCAGGGGCCCCGAAAGTTGGGTAGATACGCAGTATTTT. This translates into CASRGPESWVDTQYF.

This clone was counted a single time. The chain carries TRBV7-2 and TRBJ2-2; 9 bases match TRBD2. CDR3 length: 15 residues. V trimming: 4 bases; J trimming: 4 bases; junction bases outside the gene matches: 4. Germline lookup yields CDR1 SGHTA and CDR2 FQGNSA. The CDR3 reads CASSYSGGGTGELFF. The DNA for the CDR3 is TGTGCCAGCAGCTATAGCGGGGGCGGCACCGGGGAGCTGTTTTTT.

CDR3 nucleotide sequence: TGTGCCAGCAGCTTAAATTTTTGGGACTTCCCGAAAAGCAATCAGCCCCAGCATTTT. Its translation: CASSLNFWDFPKSNQPQHF. The chain links TRBV7-3 to TRBJ1-5; weak D call: TRBD1 (5 bases). The CDR3 totals 19 residues. In germline, CDR1 is SGHTA, CDR2 FQGTGA. Trimming cost V 1 base and J 1 base, with 20 bases left between them.

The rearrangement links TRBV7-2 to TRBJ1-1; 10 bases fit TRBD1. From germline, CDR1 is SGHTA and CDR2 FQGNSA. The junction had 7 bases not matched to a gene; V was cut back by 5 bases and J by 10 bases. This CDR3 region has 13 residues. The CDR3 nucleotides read TGTGCCAGCAGCCCCAGGACAGGGGGGATAGCTTTCTTT. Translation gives CASSPRTGGIAFF. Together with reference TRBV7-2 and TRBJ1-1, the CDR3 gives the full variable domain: GAGVSQSPSNKVTEKGKDVELRCDPISGHTALYWYRQSLGQGLEFLIYFQGNSAPDKSGLPSDRFSAERTGGSVSTLTIQRTQQEDSAVYLCASSPRTGGIAFFGQGTRLTVV.

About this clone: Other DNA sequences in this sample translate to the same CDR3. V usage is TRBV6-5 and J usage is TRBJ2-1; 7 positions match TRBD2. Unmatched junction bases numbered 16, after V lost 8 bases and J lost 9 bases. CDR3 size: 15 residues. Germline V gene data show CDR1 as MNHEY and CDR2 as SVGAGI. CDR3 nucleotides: TGTGCCAGCTGGTATAGCGGGTTGGCGGGGAGTGAGCAGTTCTTC. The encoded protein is CASWYSGLAGSEQFF.

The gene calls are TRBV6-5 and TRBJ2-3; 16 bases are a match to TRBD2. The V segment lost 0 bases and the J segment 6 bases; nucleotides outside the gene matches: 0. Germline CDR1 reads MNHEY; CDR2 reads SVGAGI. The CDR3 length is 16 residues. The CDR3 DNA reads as TGTGCCAGCAGTTACTCGGGACTAGCGGGGGGGGATACGCAGTATTTT. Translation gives CASSYSGLAGGDTQYF.

The CDR3 loop reads CASSLAGTSGYTDTQYF. The CDR3 nucleotides read TGCGCCAGCAGCTTGGCCGGGACTAGCGGCTACACAGATACGCAGTATTTT. The chain is built from TRBV5-1 and TRBJ2-3; 11 bases align to TRBD2. This CDR3 spans 17 amino acids. CDR1 SGHRS and CDR2 YFSETQ come from the germline V gene. The V and J ends lost 0 bases and 2 bases, in that order; junction bases with no gene match: 5. Based on the CDR3 plus reference TRBV5-1 and TRBJ2-3, the full variable domain is KAGVTQTPRYLIKTRGQQVTLSCSPISGHRSVSWYQQTPGQGLQFLFEYFSETQRNKGNFPGRFSGRQFSNSRSEMNVSTLELGDSALYLCASSLAGTSGYTDTQYFGPGTRLTVL.

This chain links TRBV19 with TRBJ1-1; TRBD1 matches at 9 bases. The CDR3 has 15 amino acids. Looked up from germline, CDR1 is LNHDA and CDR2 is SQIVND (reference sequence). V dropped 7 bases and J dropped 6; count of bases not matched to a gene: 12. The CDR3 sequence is CASTPLDRGYAEAFF. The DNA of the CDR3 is TGTGCCAGTACGCCTTTGGACAGGGGTTACGCTGAAGCTTTCTTT.